This TCR beta chain emerged from a study of beta chain features in type 1 diabetes listed by TCRdb under 2018. For context, the study as a whole: Mean age, gender distribution, total cell number and subset yield did not differ between patients and healthy donors. A total of over 90,000,000 sorted cells were examined across all samples, and a strong correlation was observed between cell number per subset and RNA yield. In the study, recently diagnosed type 1 diabetes patients and matched healthy donors were compared on the TCRB repertoires of their sorted circulating CD4+ T cell subsets. Regulatory and stem cell-like memory subsets were obtained from only 8 patients and roughly 8 healthy donors, while naive and central memory subsets were obtained from all 30 or so donors.

From each donor, a single peripheral blood sample of about 100 mL on average was drawn into heparinised tubes. Using a panel that included CD45RO, CCR7, CD25, CD127, CD95 and CD27, naive, central memory, regulatory and stem cell-like memory CD4+ T cells were sorted on a BD FACSAria II. A purity above 95% was achieved for all sorted populations. PBMCs were isolated immediately by Lymphoprep density gradient centrifugation and stained directly without culture. So that batch effects would be minimized, each experiment stained and sorted samples in pairs, pairing one healthy donor with one patient. CDR1 is given as SNHLY and CDR2 as FYNNEI, both from the germline V gene. The germline ends are 11 bases apart after V is trimmed by 5 bases and J by 4 bases. Reading from cysteine to phenylalanine, the CDR3 counts 14 amino acids. Only CDR3 DNA remains: 42 bases, in frame from the first base. The entire amount of isolated RNA was reverse transcribed using the High Capacity cDNA Reverse Transcription Kit, so the sequenced TCRB transcripts were expressed ones. Deep immunoSEQ sequencing was performed on naive, central memory and regulatory T cell samples, with an average of about 3.57 million total reads per sample. Sorted cells were lysed in RLT buffer, and RNA was extracted using DNase-treated RNeasy Micro or Mini kits according to cell number. Each cell subset was processed on its own to prevent cross-contamination, while patient and healthy donor samples were processed together. The immunoSEQ multiplex PCR was used to amplify TCRB sequences from cDNA, generating 87-bp fragments that spanned the CDR3 region. The amplicons were sequenced using the Illumina HiSeq platform. Under the source paper's analysis protocol: PCR bias was computationally corrected using synthetic template baselines, reads within Hamming distance 2 were collapsed, and singletons that could not be merged were discarded. Reads were aligned to IMGT to assign V, D and J genes, CDR3 length, and insertions or deletions at six rearrangement sites. Within each subset, clonotype counts were normalized to sorted cell number, and only after that were true diversity and Gini coefficients computed with the tcR R package. The overlap coefficient, calculated on TCRB nucleotide sequences, was used to measure repertoire sharing. Entries here come from immuneACCESS through TCRdb and include only in-frame sequences with V and J called. Some clones fail to appear in such tables; in the studies checked, an unresolved V gene covers under half of the shortfall, and the cause of the remainder is unknown. V, J and clone size are taken as reported in that table, and D and trimming were inferred from the DNA itself. Here the sample has under 250,000 clones; about 25% occur a single time. The ten largest clones take up around 4% of the sample.

Paper-wide results and their limitations: Because the HLA sub-analyses included only small numbers of individuals, any influence of HLA type on TCRB rearrangement was left unresolved. Shorter templates might be favored by PCR, yet because patient and control samples were amplified and corrected together, any such skew would affect both groups equally. Naive, central memory and regulatory TCRB repertoires appeared to be more alike among patients than among healthy donors. A moderate but significant shortening of TCRB CDR3 length was observed in type 1 diabetes patients in all four CD4+ subsets. Fewer insertions and more nucleotide deletions at VDJ recombination sites were observed in patients with type 1 diabetes, implying thymic rearrangement abnormalities. Because cDNA was sequenced instead of genomic DNA, activated cells with high expression could be over-represented, although the groups did not differ in activation or CD3 levels.

The sample holds a few counts of this clone. Which antigen it targets is not known. Nothing much larger sits one base from this clone, and base qualities are not available. The receptor's source is a man aged 25 to 40 in good health. In this chain, TRBV2 is recombined with TRBJ2-2; TRBD1 could be the D gene, as 5 bases match. The source material was central memory CD4+ T cells from blood. The DNA sequence follows: TGTGCCAGCAGTTTCGACAGCTTCACCGGGGAGCTGTTTTTT. The encoded protein is CASSFDSFTGELFF.